This T cell receptor (beta chain) was found in a study of T cells after yellow fever vaccination. Study at large: With SMART-Seq v4 Ultra Low Input, the fractions containing low cell numbers were prepared.

TCRdb re-called the 5' RACE reads with MiXCR, one entry per CDR3 protein. Of under 700,000 distinct CDR3 sequences listed, 17% are singletons. Germline V gene sequence: CDR1 SQVTM, CDR2 ANQGSEA. Trimming pared 2 bases from V and 7 bases from J, leaving 14 bases between. This CDR3 has 14 amino acids. This chain uses TRBV29-1 with TRBJ2-2; TRBD1 or TRBD2 may be the D gene (6 bases each). The receptor was derived from a man between 18 and 35 years old who received the YFV17D yellow fever vaccine. Sequencing was performed on PBMCs, taken less than 6 days after the first yellow fever vaccination. The DNA for the CDR3 is TGCAGCGTTGAAATTAACAGGGAGGACGGGGAGCTGTTTTTT. It translates to CSVEINREDGELFF.